The following is a T cell receptor (beta chain) sequence with its context. The sample is drawn from a study of cytomegalovirus exposure and HLA in healthy donors. It was with 60 Vbeta and 13 Jbeta primers that the PCR ran. Generated by immunoSEQ multiplex PCR, the TCRdb table keeps only in-frame clones and is missing some. The table records over 120,000 clones, roughly 70% of them present only once. The CDR3 consists of 12 residues. Germline lookup yields CDR1 MNHNS and CDR2 SASEGT. V shed 6 bases and J shed 2 bases, with 5 bases lying between them. The specimen was PBMCs. The rearrangement links TRBV6-1 to TRBJ1-3, with D perhaps TRBD1 (5 bases). This TCR was recovered from a man aged 18 to 30 in good health and CMV-seropositive. The CDR3 sequence is CASSRAGNTIYF. CDR3 DNA: TGTGCCAGCAGCAGGGCTGGAAACACCATATATTTT.